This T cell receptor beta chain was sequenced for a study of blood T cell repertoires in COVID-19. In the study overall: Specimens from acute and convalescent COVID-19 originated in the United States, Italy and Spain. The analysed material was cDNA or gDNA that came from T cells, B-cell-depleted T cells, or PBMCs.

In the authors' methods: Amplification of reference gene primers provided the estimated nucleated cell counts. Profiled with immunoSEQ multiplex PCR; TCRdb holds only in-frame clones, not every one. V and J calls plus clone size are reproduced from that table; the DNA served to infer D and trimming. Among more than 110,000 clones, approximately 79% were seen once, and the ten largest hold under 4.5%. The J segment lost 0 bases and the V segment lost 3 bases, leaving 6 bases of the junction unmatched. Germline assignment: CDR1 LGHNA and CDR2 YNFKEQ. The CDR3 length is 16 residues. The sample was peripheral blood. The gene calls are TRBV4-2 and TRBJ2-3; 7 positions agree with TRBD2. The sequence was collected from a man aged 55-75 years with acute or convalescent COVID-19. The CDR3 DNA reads TGTGCCAGCAGCCAGGCAACTAGCGTCAGCACAGATACGCAGTATTTT. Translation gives CASSQATSVSTDTQYF.